This is a list of T cell receptor beta chains from one sample in a study of blood T cell repertoires in COVID-19. Sequenced by immunoSEQ multiplex PCR; TCRdb stores in-frame clones only, minus some. The sample lists fewer than 150,000 clones; around 87% were seen once. The sequenced sample consisted of peripheral blood. The source is an older woman with COVID-19, enrolled during active disease. The CDR3 runs from the conserved cysteine through the conserved F or W. D genes are given only for firm matches. The size entry is marked missing in some rows and otherwise reads once, few, many or a size class.

>TRBJ1-1|TRBD1|-|TRBV11-1
CASSPRQGRHNTEAFF
TGTGCCAGCAGCCCCCGACAGGGGCGCCACAACACTGAAGCTTTCTTT
>TRBJ1-1|TRBD1|-|TRBV19
CASRQGGQPEAFF
TGTGCCAGCCGACAGGGTGGTCAGCCTGAAGCTTTCTTT
>TRBJ2-2|-|few|TRBV6-4
CAIPCWGPNTGELFF
TGTGCCATCCCTTGCTGGGGCCCGAACACCGGGGAGCTGTTTTTT
>TRBJ1-2|TRBD1|-|TRBV6-6
CASSPGQGTFNYGYTF
TGTGCCAGCAGCCCGGGACAGGGGACCTTTAACTATGGCTACACCTTC
>TRBJ2-2|-|-|TRBV7-3
CASSLGQNTGELFF
TGTGCCAGCAGCCTAGGACAGAACACCGGGGAGCTGTTTTTT
>TRBJ1-3|TRBD1|-|TRBV6-1
CASSEPTGVGNTIYF
TGTGCCAGCAGTGAACCGACAGGGGTCGGAAACACCATATATTTT
>TRBJ1-5|TRBD1|-|TRBV5-3
CARSLARGEGNQPQHF
TGTGCCAGAAGCTTGGCCAGGGGGGAGGGCAATCAGCCCCAGCATTTT
>TRBJ1-2|TRBD1|few|TRBV3-1/TRBV3-2
CASSHQGQGQIYGYTF
TGTGCCAGCAGCCACCAAGGACAGGGCCAAATCTATGGCTACACCTTC
>TRBJ2-3|-|-|TRBV19
CASSRRGVDTQYF
TGTGCCAGTAGCCGACGCGGCGTAGATACGCAGTATTTT
>TRBJ2-5|TRBD1|-|TRBV29-1
CSVGDSPQETQYF
TGCAGCGTTGGGGACAGTCCACAAGAGACCCAGTACTTC
>TRBJ2-2|TRBD1|-|TRBV7-3
CASSVDRGLGTGELFF
TGTGCCAGCAGCGTAGACAGGGGGCTGGGCACCGGGGAGCTGTTTTTT
>TRBJ2-7|-|-|TRBV5-6
CASSTLSRGTYEQYF
TGTGCCAGCAGCACCCTGAGTCGGGGTACCTACGAGCAGTACTTC
>TRBJ2-3|-|-|TRBV19
CASSIRGTDTQYF
TGTGCCAGTAGTATACGAGGCACAGATACGCAGTATTTT
>TRBJ1-1|TRBD1|-|TRBV7-3
CASSGGTANTEAFF
TGTGCCAGCAGCGGCGGGACAGCGAACACTGAAGCTTTCTTT
>TRBJ2-1|-|-|TRBV2
CASSVAGASYNEQFF
TGTGCCAGCAGTGTCGCGGGGGCCTCCTACAATGAGCAGTTCTTC
>TRBJ2-2|-|-|TRBV7-9
CASSLNTGELFF
TGTGCCAGCAGCCTAAACACCGGGGAGCTGTTTTTT
>TRBJ1-4|-|-|TRBV19
CASSDTATNEKLFF
TGTGCCAGTAGTGACACCGCAACTAATGAAAAACTGTTTTTT
>TRBJ1-6|-|once|TRBV7-9
CASTLGAGLGSPLHF
TGTGCCAGCACCCTAGGTGCAGGGCTCGGTTCACCCCTCCACTTT
>TRBJ1-6|-|-|TRBV3-1/TRBV3-2
CASSQERGTYNSPLHF
TGTGCCAGCAGCCAAGAAAGGGGCACCTATAATTCACCCCTCCACTTT
>TRBJ1-6|TRBD1|once|TRBV6-4
CASSEDRGGSPLHF
TGTGCCAGCAGTGAAGACAGGGGAGGCTCACCCCTCCACTTT
>TRBJ2-7|-|-|TRBV10-2
CASKISGSYEQYF
TGCGCCAGTAAAATTAGCGGTTCCTACGAGCAGTACTTC
>TRBJ1-1|-|-|TRBV18
CASSPPAGVTEAFF
TGTGCCAGCTCACCACCGGCAGGGGTCACTGAAGCTTTCTTT
>TRBJ2-1|TRBD2|-|TRBV4-2
CASSQGTSGDAAMRQFF
TGTGCCAGCAGCCAAGGGACTAGCGGGGACGCCGCAATGAGGCAGTTCTTC
>TRBJ2-3|TRBD1|once|TRBV6-4
CASSPGTGVTDTQYF
TGTGCCAGCAGTCCAGGGACAGGGGTGACAGATACGCAGTATTTT
>TRBJ1-2|TRBD1|once|TRBV27
CASSRPGGDYGYTF
TGTGCCAGCAGTCGTCCAGGGGGCGACTATGGCTACACCTTC
>TRBJ2-5|TRBD2|-|TRBV10-3
CAISGAGGPETQYF
TGTGCCATCAGTGGTGCGGGGGGACCCGAGACCCAGTACTTC
>TRBJ1-4|-|-|TRBV12-3/TRBV12-4
CASSLGGGEKLFF
TGTGCCAGCAGTTTGGGGGGGGGTGAAAAACTGTTTTTT
>TRBJ2-1|-|-|TRBV7-3
CASSQQGGEQFF
TGTGCCAGCAGCCAACAAGGGGGTGAGCAGTTCTTC
>TRBJ1-2|-|-|TRBV9
CASSGGTSTPGYTF
TGTGCCAGCAGCGGAGGGACATCGACTCCAGGCTACACCTTC
>TRBJ2-3|-|-|TRBV19
CASKSQPGVRTDTQYF
TGTGCCAGTAAGTCCCAACCGGGAGTCCGCACAGATACGCAGTATTTT
>TRBJ2-2|-|-|TRBV21-1
CASSKEKRASGGALRGGELFF
TGTGCCAGCAGCAAAGAGAAGAGGGCTAGCGGGGGAGCCTTAAGGGGCGGGGAGCTGTTTTTT
>TRBJ1-1|-|-|TRBV6-4
CASSRDMNTEAFF
TGTGCCAGCAGCAGGGATATGAACACTGAAGCTTTCTTT
>TRBJ2-6|TRBD1|-|TRBV11-3
CASSLEFWDRGLSGANVLTF
TGTGCCAGCAGCTTAGAGTTCTGGGACAGGGGGCTATCTGGGGCCAACGTCCTGACTTTC
>TRBJ2-2|TRBD1|-|TRBV5-1
CASRGGADTGELFF
TGCGCCAGCCGAGGGGGCGCGGACACCGGGGAGCTGTTTTTT
>TRBJ2-7|TRBD1|-|TRBV14
CASSQHPDRGGREQYF
TGTGCCAGCAGCCAACACCCGGACAGGGGAGGGCGCGAGCAGTACTTC
>TRBJ2-7|-|-|TRBV11-2
CASSPGYEQYF
TGTGCCAGCAGCCCGGGCTACGAGCAGTACTTC
>TRBJ2-2|-|-|TRBV7-2
CASSFPMAGADTGELFF
TGTGCCAGCAGCTTTCCTATGGCGGGGGCGGATACCGGGGAGCTGTTTTTT
>TRBJ1-4|TRBD1|-|TRBV11-1
CASSLTGQGYEKLFF
TGTGCCAGCAGCTTAACGGGACAGGGGTATGAAAAACTGTTTTTT
>TRBJ1-2|TRBD1|-|TRBV4-3
CASSQDSTGQVNYGYTF
TGCGCCAGCAGCCAAGATTCGACGGGACAGGTTAACTATGGCTACACCTTC
>TRBJ1-1|TRBD1|-|TRBV5-4
CASSLVRGQGISEAFF
TGTGCCAGCAGCTTGGTCCGGGGACAGGGGATCTCTGAAGCTTTCTTT
>TRBJ2-3|-|-|TRBV19
CASSIGTATDTQYF
TGTGCCAGTAGTATAGGGACAGCCACAGATACGCAGTATTTT
>TRBJ2-5|TRBD2|-|TRBV5-4
CASSYGGGIRETQYF
TGTGCCAGCAGCTACGGGGGAGGGATCCGCGAGACCCAGTACTTC
>TRBJ1-1|TRBD1|-|TRBV4-1
CASSPGDRGNTEAFF
TGCGCCAGCAGCCCTGGGGACAGAGGGAACACTGAAGCTTTCTTT
>TRBJ2-2|TRBD1|-|TRBV2
CASSTGQGGFGGELFF
TGTGCCAGCAGTACCGGACAGGGAGGTTTTGGCGGGGAGCTGTTTTTT
>TRBJ2-7|TRBD2|once|TRBV7-8
CASSLASGGLSSYEQYF
TGTGCCAGCAGCTTAGCTAGCGGGGGGTTAAGCTCCTACGAGCAGTACTTC
>TRBJ2-1|-|-|TRBV5-8
CASTMTRNSNEQFF
TGTGCCAGCACCATGACTAGAAATAGCAATGAGCAGTTCTTC
>TRBJ2-5|-|-|TRBV29-1
CSTDRSGRQETQYF
TGCAGCACTGACCGATCAGGGCGGCAAGAGACCCAGTACTTC